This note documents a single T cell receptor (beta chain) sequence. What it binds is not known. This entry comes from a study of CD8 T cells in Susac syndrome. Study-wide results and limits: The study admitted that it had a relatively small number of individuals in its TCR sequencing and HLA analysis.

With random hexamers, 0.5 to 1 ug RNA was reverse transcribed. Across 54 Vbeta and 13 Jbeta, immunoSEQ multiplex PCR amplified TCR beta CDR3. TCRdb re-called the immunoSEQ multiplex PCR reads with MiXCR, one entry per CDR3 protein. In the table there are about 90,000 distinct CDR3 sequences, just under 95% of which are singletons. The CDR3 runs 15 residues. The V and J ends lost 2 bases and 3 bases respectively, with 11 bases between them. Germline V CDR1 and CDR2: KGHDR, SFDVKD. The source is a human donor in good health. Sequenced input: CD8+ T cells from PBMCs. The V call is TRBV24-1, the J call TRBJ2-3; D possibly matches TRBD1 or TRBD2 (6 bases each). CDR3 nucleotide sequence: TGTGCCACCAGTGATTCCCGGGGGCGGACAGATACGCAGTATTTT. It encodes CATSDSRGRTDTQYF.